The rows below give T cell receptor beta chains drawn from one sample of a study of shared clonotypes between healthy human individuals. The method was immunoSEQ multiplex PCR; TCRdb's version includes in-frame clones alone and lacks a portion of them. The table includes about 2 million clones, about 95% detected once. Material: naive CD8+ T cells sorted from blood. These receptors were collected from a young man in good health. Both conserved end residues are part of each CDR3. Fields, in order: clone size, V gene, J gene, CDR3 length, D gene, CDR3 protein, CDR3 DNA. D genes are given only for firm matches. Rows may omit the clone size; those that give it use once, few, many or a size class.

>NA|TRBV4-3|TRBJ1-2|14|NA
CASSQSGWSYGYTF
TGCGCCAGCAGCCAAAGCGGGTGGAGCTATGGCTACACCTTC
>NA|TRBV4-3|TRBJ2-7|14|NA
CASGWMVSTYEQYF
TGCGCCAGCGGTTGGATGGTCAGTACCTACGAGCAGTACTTC
>NA|TRBV6-1|TRBJ1-1|14|NA
CASSEYGDNTEAFF
TGTGCCAGCAGTGAATACGGGGACAACACTGAAGCTTTCTTT
>NA|TRBV5-4|TRBJ2-7|16|NA
CASSSGPDHPYGEQYF
TGTGCCAGCAGCTCCGGGCCCGATCACCCCTATGGCGAGCAGTACTTC
>NA|TRBV2|TRBJ1-2|16|TRBD1
CASSGDRGLSSHGYTF
TGTGCCAGCAGCGGGGACAGGGGGCTATCTTCCCATGGCTACACCTTC
>NA|TRBV11-1|TRBJ1-1|11|NA
CASSWGAEAFF
TGTGCCAGCAGCTGGGGGGCTGAAGCTTTCTTT
>NA|TRBV13|TRBJ2-3|16|TRBD2
CASSARLAGGRDTQYF
TGTGCCAGCAGCGCCCGACTAGCGGGAGGAAGAGATACGCAGTATTTT
>NA|TRBV2|TRBJ2-1|14|NA
CASITDSSYNEQFF
TGTGCCAGCATCACCGATAGCTCCTACAATGAGCAGTTCTTC
>NA|TRBV29-1|TRBJ2-7|11|NA
CSVVTPREQYF
TGCAGCGTTGTAACTCCTAGGGAGCAGTACTTC
>NA|TRBV2|TRBJ1-5|17|NA
CASSEDIGGSANQPQHF
TGTGCCAGCAGTGAAGATATTGGAGGTTCGGCCAATCAGCCCCAGCATTTT
>once|TRBV4-1|TRBJ2-5|17|TRBD2
CASSPRGTSGRGETQYF
TGCGCCAGCAGCCCCCGGGGGACTAGCGGGAGAGGAGAGACCCAGTACTTC
>once|TRBV4-1|TRBJ2-7|16|NA
CASSQAERSGTYEQYF
TGCGCCAGCAGCCAAGCAGAGAGGTCAGGGACCTACGAGCAGTACTTC
>NA|TRBV6-5|TRBJ1-1|15|NA
CASSYSHGINTEAFF
TGTGCCAGCAGTTACTCGCACGGGATAAACACTGAAGCTTTCTTT
>NA|TRBV6-5|TRBJ2-2|14|TRBD1
CASSDRDSKRELFF
TGTGCCAGCAGCGATCGGGACAGTAAAAGGGAGCTGTTTTTT
>few|TRBV7-9|TRBJ1-5|14|NA
CASSSSRGDQPQHF
TGTGCCAGCAGCTCCTCGAGGGGGGATCAGCCCCAGCATTTT
>NA|TRBV9|TRBJ1-1|13|NA
CASSVGRHTEAFF
TGTGCCAGCAGCGTAGGGAGGCACACTGAAGCTTTCTTT
>NA|TRBV2|TRBJ2-3|18|TRBD2
CASTPDPGLAVNTDTQYF
TGTGCCAGCACTCCAGACCCAGGACTAGCGGTCAACACAGATACGCAGTATTTT
>NA|TRBV9|TRBJ2-1|12|NA
CASSVVTGAQFF
TGTGCCAGCAGCGTAGTGACGGGAGCCCAGTTCTTC
>NA|TRBV14|TRBJ1-6|17|NA
CASSLWGTPTSYSPLHF
TGTGCCAGCAGCCTTTGGGGGACTCCAACCTCTTATTCACCCCTCCACTTT
>NA|TRBV4-3|TRBJ2-7|14|NA
CASSQDWGSYEQYF
TGCGCCAGCAGCCAAGACTGGGGCTCCTACGAGCAGTACTTC
>NA|TRBV27|TRBJ2-7|16|TRBD2
CASSFSSGGALYEQYF
TGTGCCAGCAGTTTTTCGAGCGGGGGGGCATTGTACGAGCAGTACTTC
>once|TRBV29-1|TRBJ2-7|16|TRBD2
CSVEGGLAGFSYEQYF
TGCAGCGTTGAAGGGGGACTAGCGGGGTTTTCCTACGAGCAGTACTTC
>once|TRBV28|TRBJ2-4|18|TRBD2
CASSYGLAGVSAKNIQYF
TGTGCCAGCAGTTATGGACTAGCGGGGGTTTCGGCCAAAAACATTCAGTACTTC
>NA|TRBV4-3|TRBJ2-5|13|NA
CASSLRDGETQYF
TGCGCCAGCAGCTTAAGGGACGGAGAGACCCAGTACTTC
>NA|TRBV7-9|TRBJ2-7|11|NA
CASSEDYEQYF
TGTGCCAGCAGCGAAGACTACGAGCAGTACTTC
>NA|TRBV19|TRBJ2-2|12|NA
CAGLSNTGELFF
TGTGCCGGCCTATCGAACACCGGGGAGCTGTTTTTT
>NA|TRBV19|TRBJ2-7|13|NA
CASGPRASYEQYF
TGTGCCAGTGGCCCGAGGGCCTCCTACGAGCAGTACTTC
>NA|TRBV9|TRBJ2-5|16|NA
CASSERGGDFQETQYF
TGTGCCAGCAGCGAGAGGGGGGGAGACTTTCAAGAGACCCAGTACTTC
>NA|TRBV27|TRBJ2-1|14|NA
CASSLWDSYNEQFF
TGTGCCAGCAGTCTTTGGGACTCATACAATGAGCAGTTCTTC
>NA|TRBV11-2|TRBJ2-5|14|NA
CASSLVLGQETQYF
TGTGCCAGCAGCTTAGTTCTGGGGCAAGAGACCCAGTACTTC
>NA|TRBV7-9|TRBJ1-2|13|NA
CASSLVAEDGYTF
TGTGCCAGCAGCTTAGTTGCAGAGGATGGCTACACCTTC
>NA|TRBV2|TRBJ2-1|16|TRBD1
CASSAGKGANYNEQFF
TGTGCCAGCAGTGCGGGAAAGGGGGCTAACTACAATGAGCAGTTCTTC
>once|TRBV19|TRBJ1-5|15|NA
CASSIGQGMNQPQHF
TGTGCCAGTAGTATTGGGCAGGGTATGAATCAGCCCCAGCATTTT
>NA|TRBV27|TRBJ2-1|15|TRBD2
CASSLSREGYNEQFF
TGTGCCAGCAGTTTATCCCGGGAGGGCTACAATGAGCAGTTCTTC
>few|TRBV9|TRBJ1-1|14|NA
CASSLVPGDTEAFF
TGTGCCAGCAGCCTAGTTCCAGGGGACACTGAAGCTTTCTTT
>NA|TRBV5-6|TRBJ2-3|14|NA
CASSLVRPTDTQYF
TGTGCCAGCAGCTTGGTTCGCCCCACAGATACGCAGTATTTT
>NA|TRBV13|TRBJ2-1|16|TRBD2
CASSPYSGRAQNEQFF
TGTGCCAGCAGCCCTTATAGCGGGAGGGCCCAGAATGAGCAGTTCTTC
>once|TRBV13|TRBJ2-2|16|NA
CASSLGGGPNTGELFF
TGTGCCAGCAGCTTAGGCGGAGGACCTAACACCGGGGAGCTGTTTTTT
>NA|TRBV6-5|TRBJ2-2|15|NA
CASSYNPGADGELFF
TGTGCCAGCAGTTATAATCCAGGGGCGGACGGGGAGCTGTTTTTT
>NA|TRBV7-9|TRBJ1-1|13|TRBD1
CASSPGGEAEAFF
TGTGCCAGCAGCCCAGGGGGCGAGGCTGAAGCTTTCTTT
>NA|TRBV27|TRBJ1-2|14|TRBD1
CASSLGQGLGGYTF
TGTGCCAGCAGTTTAGGACAGGGGTTGGGGGGCTACACCTTC
>NA|TRBV6-1|TRBJ2-7|15|NA
CASRPATGSPYEQYF
TGTGCCAGCAGACCCGCCACCGGGTCCCCCTACGAGCAGTACTTC
>NA|TRBV12-2|TRBJ1-4|18|NA
CASRLAARGGGNDEKLFF
TGTGCAAGTCGCTTAGCGGCCAGGGGGGGCGGAAATGATGAAAAACTGTTTTTT
>NA|TRBV27|TRBJ2-2|14|NA
CASCTSEAVGELFF
TGTGCCAGCTGCACTAGTGAGGCGGTCGGGGAGCTGTTTTTT
>NA|TRBV19|TRBJ2-2|13|NA
CASSIMATGELFF
TGTGCCAGTAGTATAATGGCCACCGGGGAGCTGTTTTTT
>NA|TRBV11-2|TRBJ2-7|15|TRBD1
CASSSRTGRAYEQYF
TGTGCCAGCAGCTCCCGGACAGGGAGAGCCTACGAGCAGTACTTC
>NA|TRBV7-9|TRBJ2-7|16|NA
CASSSTGTDSSYEQYF
TGTGCCAGCAGCTCCACCGGGACTGACAGCTCCTACGAGCAGTACTTC
>NA|TRBV10-3|TRBJ2-2|15|TRBD2
CATLDGLVTTGELFF
TGTGCCACCCTAGACGGACTAGTGACCACCGGGGAGCTGTTTTTT
>NA|TRBV11-2|TRBJ2-7|15|NA
CASGISPGASYEQYF
TGTGCCAGCGGAATATCGCCAGGCGCATCCTACGAGCAGTACTTC
>NA|TRBV19|TRBJ2-2|14|NA
CASSMGGYTGELFF
TGTGCCAGTAGTATGGGGGGATACACCGGGGAGCTGTTTTTT
>NA|TRBV27|TRBJ2-1|17|TRBD1
CASSLLHRGHSYNEQFF
TGTGCCAGCAGTCTCTTACACAGGGGCCACTCCTACAATGAGCAGTTCTTC
>NA|TRBV6-1|TRBJ2-7|13|NA
CASSGVPSYEQYF
TGTGCCAGCAGCGGGGTCCCCTCCTACGAGCAGTACTTC
>NA|TRBV6-6|TRBJ2-2|15|TRBD2
CASSLLAGGTGELFF
TGTGCCAGCAGTCTCTTAGCGGGGGGCACCGGGGAGCTGTTTTTT
>NA|TRBV9|TRBJ2-2|13|NA
CASSGHNTGELFF
TGTGCCAGCAGCGGTCATAACACCGGGGAGCTGTTTTTT
>NA|TRBV6-1|TRBJ2-1|14|TRBD2
CASGRGGTYNEQFF
TGTGCCAGCGGGCGCGGGGGGACCTACAATGAGCAGTTCTTC
>NA|TRBV7-9|TRBJ1-6|15|TRBD1
CASSLRTGGDSPLHF
TGTGCCAGCAGCTTAAGGACAGGGGGCGATTCACCCCTCCACTTT
>NA|TRBV27|TRBJ1-5|14|TRBD1
CASSQGDGNQPQHF
TGTGCCAGCAGTCAGGGGGATGGCAATCAGCCCCAGCATTTT
>NA|TRBV4-1|TRBJ2-7|16|TRBD1
CASSQPSRTGFYEQYF
TGCGCCAGCAGCCAACCCTCGAGGACAGGGTTCTACGAGCAGTACTTC
>few|TRBV2|TRBJ1-2|15|NA
CASSDLSGLGYGYTF
TGTGCCAGCAGTGATCTTTCAGGGTTGGGGTATGGCTACACCTTC